This record concerns one T cell receptor beta chain sequence. Its specificity is unknown. Assay: immunoSEQ multiplex PCR; the TCRdb copy retains only in-frame clones and omits some. The table has 90,000 to 120,000 clones, 80% to 90% seen once; the top ten hold roughly 15%. This entry belongs to a study of identifying expanded T cells in peripheral blood. Healthy donors had no documented immune events, such as infections, while sampled. Per germline, CDR1 SEHNR and CDR2 FQNEAQ (reference sequence). V was shortened by 6 bases and J by 9 bases, with 12 bases between the two germline ends. This CDR3 comprises 12 residues. Study results and caveats: Across healthy donors, higher total template counts meant significantly greater approximately 2-week count variance.

The sequence came from a person between 18 and 75 years old in good health. This chain links TRBV7-9 with TRBJ1-5, with D possibly being TRBD1 (6 bases). Sequences were obtained from blood. CDR3 loop: CASSDSRGPQHF. The CDR3 DNA sequence: TGTGCCAGCAGTGATTCCAGGGGGCCCCAGCATTTT. Using reference TRBV7-9 and TRBJ1-5 for the parts outside the CDR3, the full variable domain is DTGVSQNPRHKITKRGQNVTFRCDPISEHNRLYWYRQTLGQGPEFLTYFQNEAQLEKSRLLSDRFSAERPKGSFSTLEIQRTEQGDSAMYLCASSDSRGPQHFGDGTRLSIL.